Following are 11 T cell receptor beta chains from one sample sequenced in a study of cytomegalovirus exposure and HLA in healthy donors. Use of 60 Vbeta and 13 Jbeta primers characterized the PCR. Assay used: immunoSEQ multiplex PCR; TCRdb lists only in-frame clones, some missing. The sample yields over 30,000 clones, 65% seen once. The specimen was PBMCs. These receptors were collected from a man aged 45-65 years in good health and CMV-seropositive.

The chain recombines TRBV14 with TRBJ2-7; 8 bases align to TRBD1. V was pared by 1 base and J by 7 bases, with 6 bases of the junction left unmatched. Per germline, CDR1 SGHDN and CDR2 FVKESK. The CDR3 has 14 residues. In DNA form, the CDR3 reads TGTGCCAGCAGCCAAGTACAGGGGGTAGGGGAGCAGTACTTC. It encodes CASSQVQGVGEQYF.

The gene calls are TRBV15 and TRBJ1-1; 7 positions agree with TRBD1. CDR1 and CDR2 from the germline V gene are LNHNV and YYDKDF (reference sequence). The ends lost 0 bases at V and 8 bases at J; junction bases unmatched: 3. The CDR3 is made up of 13 amino acids. The CDR3 region is CATSRDKQGEAFF. CDR3 nucleotide sequence: TGTGCCACCAGCAGAGATAAACAGGGGGAAGCTTTCTTT.

This clone was detected a few times. This rearrangement joins TRBV21-1 to TRBJ1-2; the table gives TRBD1 as D, unverified against the DNA. TRBV21-1 is a pseudogene segment. The CDR3 length is 17 residues. The CDR3 spells CASSKVGGQGWFRGYTF. As DNA, the CDR3 is TGTGCCAGCAGCAAAGTTGGGGGACAGGGGTGGTTCCGTGGCTACACCTTC.

J is TRBJ2-7 and V is TRBV28, with 8 bases lining up with TRBD1. Losses at the gene ends were 5 bases for V and 0 bases for J; bases not matched to a gene: 6. CDR3 size: 15 residues. Germline V gene lookup returns CDR1 MDHEN and CDR2 SYDVKM. The CDR3 reads CASSRMTGVSYEQYF. The DNA of the CDR3 is TGTGCCAGCAGTCGTATGACAGGGGTCTCCTACGAGCAGTACTTC.

This clone appeared once. This rearrangement joins TRBV29-1 to TRBJ1-4; the D is unclear. V lost 4 bases, J lost 7 bases, and 13 bases lay in between. The CDR3 is 13 residues long. Germline V gives CDR1 SQVTM, CDR2 ANQGSEA. CDR3 sequence: CSVVAGYGEKLFF. The CDR3 bases are TGCAGCGTTGTTGCCGGGTACGGTGAAAAACTGTTTTTT. The entire variable domain, with the rest obtained from reference TRBV29-1 and TRBJ1-4, is as follows: SAVISQKPSRDICQRGTSLTIQCQVDSQVTMMFWYRQQPGQSLTLIATANQGSEATYESGFVIDKFPISRPNLTFSTLTVSNMSPEDSSIYLCSVVAGYGEKLFFGSGTQLSVL.

The rearrangement links TRBV4-2 to TRBJ2-5; 10 nucleotides align to TRBD2. Germline CDR1 and CDR2: LGHNA and YNFKEQ. V was pared by 2 bases and J by 4 bases, with 1 base of the junction left unmatched. This CDR3 spans 14 amino acids. The CDR3 nucleotides read TGTGCCAGCAGCCAACTAGCGGGAGCAGAGACCCAGTACTTC. Encoded protein: CASSQLAGAETQYF.

V usage is TRBV4-2 and J usage is TRBJ2-2; no clear D gene. V gave up 3 bases and J gave up 4 bases, with 3 bases separating them. The CDR3 covers 12 residues. Germline V gene data show CDR1 as LGHNA and CDR2 as YNFKEQ. CDR3 in DNA: TGTGCCAGCAGCCAGAGCACCGGGGAGCTGTTTTTT. Protein: CASSQSTGELFF.

V is TRBV5-8 and J is TRBJ2-5; a possible D gene is TRBD1 (6 bases). Trimming removed 2 bases at V and 5 bases at J, with 13 bases between. Germline-derived CDR1 and CDR2 are SGHTS and YDEGEE. This CDR3 region has 14 residues. The chain's CDR3 is CASSLMRGMETQYF. CDR3 nucleotide sequence: TGTGCCAGCAGCTTAATGAGGGGGATGGAGACCCAGTACTTC. The complete variable domain, with remaining parts taken from reference TRBV5-8 and TRBJ2-5, reads EAGVTQSPTHLIKTRGQQATLRCSPISGHTSVYWYQQALGLGLQFLLWYDEGEERNRGNFPPRFSGRQFPNYSSELNVNALELEDSALYLCASSLMRGMETQYFGPGTRLLVL.

This clone was counted once. This chain uses TRBV2 with TRBJ2-7, with a weak D call TRBD2 (6 bases). The CDR3 is 13 residues long. The V gene's germline CDR1 is SNHLY and CDR2 FYNNEI. The germline V and J ends were trimmed by 4 bases and 11 bases, with 18 bases remaining between them. CDR3 coding DNA: TGTGCCAGCAGTGGGTGGGGGGACCAATGGGAGTACTTC. It codes for CASSGWGDQWEYF.

The chain joins TRBV30 to TRBJ1-1; D is undetermined. Trimming took off 0 bases at V and 0 bases at J, with 8 bases between the two ends. The CDR3 totals 14 residues. Germline V gene lookup returns CDR1 GTSNPN and CDR2 SVGIG (reference sequence). In nucleotides, the CDR3 is TGTGCCTGGAGTGTACTAGGAGTGAACACTGAAGCTTTCTTT. This codes for CAWSVLGVNTEAFF.

The rearrangement links TRBV6-1 to TRBJ1-1; 7 positions match TRBD1. Germline CDR1 MNHNS, CDR2 SASEGT. This CDR3 comprises 15 residues. Losses at the gene ends were 8 bases for V and 5 bases for J; bases not matched to a gene: 14. DNA of the CDR3: TGTGCCAGCCGGAACAGGGGCCTCCCCTTAACTGAAGCTTTCTTT. The encoded protein is CASRNRGLPLTEAFF.